Presented here are 18 T cell receptor beta chains from one specimen sequenced in a study of monozygotic twins with inflammatory bowel disease. Reanalyzing the 5' RACE reads, TCRdb keeps one entry per CDR3 protein, without DNA. Its table records about 300,000 distinct CDR3 sequences. The sequenced sample consisted of blood. The source is a human donor with ulcerative colitis or Crohn's disease, or a healthy co-twin of an affected twin (not recorded which).

The CDR3 sequence: CASSQDTIGEANTGELFF. The chain links TRBV3-1 to TRBJ2-2. The CDR3 totals 18 residues. Germline lookup yields CDR1 LGHDT and CDR2 YNNKEL (reference sequence).

The V and J genes are TRBV29-1 and TRBJ2-1. The CDR3 runs 12 residues. The germline gives CDR1 SQVTM, CDR2 ANQGSEA. CDR3 sequence reads: CSGRLSMNEQFF.

The genes are TRBV27 and TRBJ2-5; without DNA, the TCRdb call of TRBD1 cannot be checked. There are 13 residues in the CDR3. Germline loops: CDR1 MNHEY, CDR2 SMNVEV (reference sequence). The CDR3: CASSLPGLGTQYF.

This rearrangement joins TRBV6-1 to TRBJ2-3; the D gene TCRdb calls, TRBD2, cannot be checked with no DNA. The germline V gene has CDR1 MNHNS and CDR2 SASEGT. This CDR3 spans 17 amino acids. CDR3 region: CASSPRRVGSITDTQYF.

J is TRBJ1-5 and V is TRBV7-2. This CDR3 spans 14 amino acids. In germline, CDR1 is SGHTA, CDR2 FQGNSA. CDR3 sequence: CASSSKLVDQPQHF.

The chain combines TRBV12-3 or TRBV12-4 with TRBJ1-3. The CDR3 is 11 amino acids. The CDR3 sequence is CASSGRNTIYF.

This rearrangement joins TRBV12-3 or TRBV12-4 to TRBJ2-7; TCRdb's D call, TRBD2, is unchecked because there is no DNA. This CDR3 has 16 amino acids. This CDR3 is CASSDTSGRPPYEQYF.

This rearrangement joins TRBV24-1 to TRBJ2-3; checking the TCRdb D call of TRBD2 is not possible without DNA. The CDR3 length is 18 residues. The V gene's germline CDR1 is KGHDR and CDR2 SFDVKD. CDR3 amino acids: CATSDPPWKSGTTDTQYF.

J is TRBJ2-7 and V is TRBV12-3 or TRBV12-4. This CDR3 spans 14 amino acids. The CDR3 here is CASSFGEVDYEQYF.

This rearrangement joins TRBV5-1 to TRBJ2-1; the D call from TCRdb, TRBD1, cannot be confirmed without DNA. CDR1 is SGHRS and CDR2 is YFSETQ in the germline V gene. CDR3 length: 13 residues. CDR3 loop: CASSHDSDNEQFF.

The J gene is TRBJ1-3, the V gene TRBV7-9; TCRdb outputs TRBD1, but without DNA this stays unchecked. The CDR3 sequence is 14 residues long. Germline CDR1 SEHNR, CDR2 FQNEAQ (reference sequence). The CDR3 here is CASSAGTGGNTIYF.

The chain combines TRBV7-2 with TRBJ2-7; as DNA is missing, the TRBD2 call by TCRdb cannot be tested. The CDR3 loop spans 14 amino acids. Per the germline V gene, CDR1 is SGHTA and CDR2 is FQGNSA. The CDR3 loop reads CASSFLAASYEQYF.

The gene calls are TRBV6-1 and TRBJ1-5; the TRBD1 assignment by TCRdb is unverifiable without DNA. The CDR3 covers 13 residues. Germline V lookup: CDR1 MNHNS, CDR2 SASEGT. CDR3 sequence: CAIRADGNQPQHF.

This rearrangement joins TRBV6-5 to TRBJ1-6; TCRdb returns TRBD1, unconfirmable since there is no DNA. This CDR3 is built from 13 residues. Germline V gene sequence: CDR1 MNHEY, CDR2 SVGAGI. CDR3 residues: CASSSGGNSPLHF.

The chain recombines TRBV6-6 with TRBJ2-7; the TRBD1 assignment by TCRdb is unverifiable without DNA. The germline V gene has CDR1 MNHNY and CDR2 SVGAGI (reference sequence). The CDR3 spans 12 residues. The CDR3 protein is CASAPGFYEQYF.

The chain's CDR3 is CSASLSGRGHEQFF. The chain has TRBV20-1 and TRBJ2-1; TCRdb proposes TRBD2, but this gene call is untestable without DNA. Germline V lookup: CDR1 DFQATT, CDR2 SNEGSKA (reference sequence). This CDR3 is built from 14 residues.

This chain connects TRBV9 to TRBJ2-5; TCRdb's assignment of TRBD2 cannot be checked, as there is no DNA. From germline, CDR1 is SGDLS and CDR2 YYNGEE. The CDR3 extends over 17 amino acids. The CDR3 sequence: CASSGSPAGGHPETQYF.

The CDR3: CASSANRESAKNIQYF. The V call is TRBV7-2, the J call TRBJ2-4; TCRdb calls TRBD1, which cannot be checked without DNA. The CDR3 is 16 amino acids. From germline, CDR1 is SGHTA and CDR2 FQGNSA.